The 9 T cell receptor beta chains below come from one sample, sequenced in a study of metastatic and nonmetastatic thyroid tumors (dated by TCRdb to 2018 to 2020). No patient had received any treatment before thyroid surgery. The library was obtained by PCR. TCRdb records Illumina HiSeq 4000 as the sequencer. TCRdb ran its own pipeline on the public reads, namely fastp trimming at Q25 and MiXCR clone calling, and kept in-frame beta chains. The sample data list about 41,000 clones, and approximately 28% of these were observed just once. The ten most abundant clones make up more than 8% of the sample. The source material was blood. These receptors came from a male donor with papillary thyroid cancer or a benign thyroid nodule (not recorded which). Some clones in this sample may be carry-over from other donors' samples.

The chain couples TRBV5-1 to TRBJ2-1; D not resolved. V was clipped by 2 bases and J by 5 bases, with 8 bases between them. The CDR3 consists of 13 residues. CDR1 is SGHRS and CDR2 is YFSETQ in the germline V gene. DNA of the CDR3: TGCGCCAGCAGCTTCACTACAAACAATGAGCAGTTCTTC. Its protein product is CASSFTTNNEQFF.

CDR3 protein: CASSLTSGDLYEQYF. CDR3 DNA sequence: TGTGCCAGCAGTTTGACTAGCGGGGACCTCTACGAGCAGTACTTC. The rearrangement uses TRBV7-2 and TRBJ2-7; 11 bases fit TRBD2. Germline trimming cut 6 bases from V and 3 bases from J; bases unmatched to any gene: 7. This CDR3 has 15 residues. CDR1 is SGHTA, CDR2 FQGNSA, per germline.

The chain is built from TRBV11-2 and TRBJ2-1; tentatively, D is TRBD2 (6 bases). V lost 4 bases, J lost 4 bases, and 17 bases lay in between. From germline, CDR1 is SGHAT and CDR2 FQNNGV. The CDR3 covers 16 residues. The DNA for the CDR3 is TGTGCCAGCAGCTCCCGTACTAGCTTTCTATACAATGAGCAGTTCTTC. It specifies CASSSRTSFLYNEQFF.

This chain links TRBV28 with TRBJ2-7, with 8 bases matching TRBD1. The V segment lost 5 bases and the J segment 3 bases; nucleotides outside the gene matches: 12. Germline values: CDR1 MDHEN, CDR2 SYDVKM. This CDR3 is 16 amino acids long. The DNA for the CDR3 is TGTGCCAGCAGTAGTCCCGGGACAGGTCCTGGCTACGAGCAGTACTTC. Its translation is CASSSPGTGPGYEQYF.

This clone was found once. The rearrangement joins TRBV4-1 to TRBJ1-2; 7 bases are a match to TRBD1. With V trimmed by 0 bases and J by 3 bases, 10 bases remained unmatched. The CDR3 spans 17 residues. Germline V gene sequence: CDR1 MGHRA, CDR2 YSYEKL. CDR3 sequence: CASSQDESGGIDYGYTF. CDR3 DNA sequence: TGCGCCAGCAGCCAAGATGAGTCAGGGGGGATAGACTATGGCTACACCTTC.

This clone was found many times. The rearrangement links TRBV20-1 to TRBJ2-1; 10 nucleotides align to TRBD2. The junction had 9 bases not matched to a gene; V was cut back by 0 bases and J by 13 bases. The CDR3 has 14 residues. CDR1 is DFQATT, CDR2 SNEGSKA, per germline (reference sequence). CDR3 sequence: CSARDERGGFFQFF. CDR3 coding DNA: TGCAGTGCTAGAGACGAGCGGGGGGGCTTTTTTCAGTTCTTC.

This chain uses TRBV11-2 with TRBJ2-1, with 9 bases aligning to TRBD2. The CDR3 length is 15 residues. Germline-derived CDR1 and CDR2 are SGHAT and FQNNGV. After removal of 3 bases from V and 3 bases from J, the junction contained 3 bases not matched to a gene. CDR3 DNA: TGTGCCAGCAGCTTGGGAGCGGGGGGCTACAATGAGCAGTTCTTC. The encoded protein is CASSLGAGGYNEQFF.

This clone is a singleton in its sample. The rearrangement uses TRBV14 and TRBJ2-1; the match to TRBD2 covers 10 bases. Trimming cost V 0 bases and J 1 base; bases outside gene matches: 9. The CDR3 covers 19 residues. Germline V gene lookup returns CDR1 SGHDN and CDR2 FVKESK. This chain's CDR3 is CASSQEDWTSGPSYNEQFF. CDR3 nucleotide sequence: TGTGCCAGCAGCCAAGAAGACTGGACTAGCGGACCGTCCTACAATGAGCAGTTCTTC.

This clone was recorded at least ten times. The genes are TRBV5-4 and TRBJ1-2; a weak D match, TRBD1 (5 bases). Germline V CDR1 and CDR2: SGHNT, YYREEE (reference sequence). The CDR3 runs 15 residues. The V end lost 2 bases, the J end lost 8 bases, and 19 bases lay between the germline ends. The CDR3 reads CASSFVQGISEGYTF. In nucleotides, the CDR3 is TGTGCCAGCAGCTTTGTTCAGGGAATATCGGAGGGCTACACCTTC.